The 5 T cell receptor beta chains reported below all come from one sample, sequenced in a study of shared clonotypes between healthy human individuals. Generated by immunoSEQ multiplex PCR, the TCRdb table keeps only in-frame clones and is missing some. The sample consists of some 1,600,000 clones, approximately 98% of them appearing once. The sequencing sample was made of naive CD4+ T cells sorted from blood. Subset in this sample: CD45RA+ positively selected. These receptor sequences come from a man under 40 in good health.

The J gene is TRBJ2-7, the V gene TRBV28; D perhaps matches TRBD1 (6 bases). Germline V gene lookup returns CDR1 MDHEN and CDR2 SYDVKM. V dropped 1 base and J dropped 7 bases, with 14 bases sitting between them. The CDR3 length is 14 residues. CDR3 nucleotides: TGTGCCAGCAGTTTATCCCCGACAGGTAAAGAGCAGTACTTC. Translated, it gives CASSLSPTGKEQYF.

This clone was counted a single time. The rearrangement uses TRBV7-2 and TRBJ2-7; D remains ambiguous. Deletions cut 2 bases from V and 4 bases from J, with 6 bases between. Germline V lookup: CDR1 SGHTA, CDR2 FQGNSA. The CDR3 extends over 12 amino acids. CDR3 coding DNA: TGTGCCAGCAGCTTACTACCGTACGAGCAGTACTTC. Its protein product is CASSLLPYEQYF.

The rearrangement joins TRBV18 to TRBJ2-1, with D unclear. V lost 3 bases and J 8 bases, leaving 14 bases between the germline ends. The CDR3 sequence is 14 residues long. In germline, CDR1 is KGHSH, CDR2 LQKENI. For the CDR3, the DNA is TGTGCCAGCTCACCGTTGGGGATTAGAGATGAGCAGTTCTTC. Residues: CASSPLGIRDEQFF.

This chain joins TRBV25-1 and TRBJ1-2; TRBD1 matches 9 bases. V lost 6 bases and J lost 8; bases outside the gene matches: 4. In germline, CDR1 is MGHDK, CDR2 SYGVNS. The CDR3 is 12 residues long. The CDR3 sequence: CASSTGGQGYTF. CDR3 nucleotides: TGTGCCAGCAGCACAGGGGGCCAGGGCTACACCTTC.

In its sample, this clone was seen once. The CDR3 DNA reads TGTGCCAGCAGCCCATATGGTGGGACACCCTCCTACGAGCAGTACTTC. Translation: CASSPYGGTPSYEQYF. The chain links TRBV9 to TRBJ2-7, with D perhaps matching TRBD1 (6 bases). Per the germline V gene, CDR1 is SGDLS and CDR2 is YYNGEE. CDR3 length: 16 residues. Trimming took off 4 bases at V and 0 bases at J, with 17 bases between the two ends.